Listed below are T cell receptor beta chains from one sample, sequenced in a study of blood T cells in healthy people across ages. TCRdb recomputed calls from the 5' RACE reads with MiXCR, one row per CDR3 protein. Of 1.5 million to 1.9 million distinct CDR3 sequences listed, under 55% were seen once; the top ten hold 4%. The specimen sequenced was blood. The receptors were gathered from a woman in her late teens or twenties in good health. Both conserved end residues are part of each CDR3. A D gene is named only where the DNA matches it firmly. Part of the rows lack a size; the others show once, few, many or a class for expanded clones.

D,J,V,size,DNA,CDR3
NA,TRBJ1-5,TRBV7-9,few,TGTGCCAGCAGCAACCCAGGGACTCAGCCCCAGCATTTT,CASSNPGTQPQHF
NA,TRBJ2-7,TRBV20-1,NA,TGCAGTGCCGGTCGGGAATGGGGGGCCTACGAGCAGTACTTC,CSAGREWGAYEQYF
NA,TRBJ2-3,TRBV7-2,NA,TGTGCCAGCAGCTTAGATCTCCGGCCTCCTGGGGCAGATACGCAGTATTTT,CASSLDLRPPGADTQYF
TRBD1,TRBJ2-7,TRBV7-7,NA,TGTGCTAGCAGCTTAAACTCAGGGGGCGAGCAGTACTTC,CASSLNSGGEQYF
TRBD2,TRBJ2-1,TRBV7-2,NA,TGTGCCAGCAGCTTAGGGTCTTTGCGGGAGGCGGGCAATGAGCAGTTCTTC,CASSLGSLREAGNEQFF
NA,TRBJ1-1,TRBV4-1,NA,TGCGCCAGCAGCTTATTCCGGGGGGTCACTGAAGCTTTCTTT,CASSLFRGVTEAFF
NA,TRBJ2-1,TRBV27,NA,TGTGCCAGCAGTTTATGGGCGGTTGGCTCCTACAATGAGCAGTTCTTC,CASSLWAVGSYNEQFF
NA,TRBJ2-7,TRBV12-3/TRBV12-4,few,TGTGCCAGCAGCCAGCAGGTTGGGGGCGAGCAGTACTTC,CASSQQVGGEQYF
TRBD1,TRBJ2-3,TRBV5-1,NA,TGCGCCAGCAGCAGTGGGGACAGGGGCAGCACAGATACGCAGTATTTT,CASSSGDRGSTDTQYF
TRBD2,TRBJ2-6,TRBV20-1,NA,TGCAGTGCTAGAGCCGGGGGGTATGGGGCCAACGTCCTGACTTTC,CSARAGGYGANVLTF
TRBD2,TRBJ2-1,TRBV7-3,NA,TGTGCCAGCAGCTCCCGACTAGCGGTCTACAATGAGCAGTTCTTC,CASSSRLAVYNEQFF
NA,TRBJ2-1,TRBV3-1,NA,TGTGCCAGCAGCCACGTCTGGGGAAGCGGAAGGAACAATGAGCAGTTCTTC,CASSHVWGSGRNNEQFF
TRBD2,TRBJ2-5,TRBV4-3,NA,TGCGCCAGCAGCCAAGATGTGTCTAGCGGGTGGGAGACCCAGTACTTC,CASSQDVSSGWETQYF
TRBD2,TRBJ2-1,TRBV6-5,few,TGTGCCAGCAGTTACCTACCCCTCGCGGGGGTCTTGAATGAGCAGTTCTTC,CASSYLPLAGVLNEQFF
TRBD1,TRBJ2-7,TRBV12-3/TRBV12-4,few,TGTGCCAGCAGTAACAGGGGCGACGAGCAGTACTTC,CASSNRGDEQYF
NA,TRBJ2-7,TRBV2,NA,TGTGCCAGCAGGGGATGGGACTTCTACGAGCAGTACTTC,CASRGWDFYEQYF
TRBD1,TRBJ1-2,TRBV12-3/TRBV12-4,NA,TGTGCCAGCAGTTTGCTTACAGGGGGCGCATTCTATGGCTACACCTTC,CASSLLTGGAFYGYTF
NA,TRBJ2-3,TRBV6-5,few,TGTGCCAGCAGTCTCTCCGGGAGTGACACAGATACGCAGTATTTT,CASSLSGSDTDTQYF